This T cell receptor beta chain is from a study of patients and donors after allogeneic stem cell transplantation. Using its own MiXCR run on the RT-PCR reads, TCRdb lists one record per CDR3 protein. The sample lists about 160,000 distinct CDR3 sequences; 24% were seen once. Germline V gives CDR1 SEHNR, CDR2 FQNEAQ (reference sequence). Trimming removed 0 bases at V and 4 bases at J, with 18 bases between. The CDR3 sequence is 17 residues long. The V and J genes are TRBV7-9 and TRBJ1-1, with a weak D call TRBD1 (6 bases). The receptor's source is a human donor who was either an allogeneic HSCT recipient or a stem cell or donor lymphocyte infusion donor (not recorded which). It is not recorded whose cells these are; they may come from a transplant donor. Sequencing was done on a sample of blood, either unsorted or a sorted T cell fraction (not recorded which). DNA of the CDR3: TGTGCCAGCAGCTTAGCTGGGGGCGAAGTGAGAACCACTGAAGCTTTCTTT. Translating gives CASSLAGGEVRTTEAFF.